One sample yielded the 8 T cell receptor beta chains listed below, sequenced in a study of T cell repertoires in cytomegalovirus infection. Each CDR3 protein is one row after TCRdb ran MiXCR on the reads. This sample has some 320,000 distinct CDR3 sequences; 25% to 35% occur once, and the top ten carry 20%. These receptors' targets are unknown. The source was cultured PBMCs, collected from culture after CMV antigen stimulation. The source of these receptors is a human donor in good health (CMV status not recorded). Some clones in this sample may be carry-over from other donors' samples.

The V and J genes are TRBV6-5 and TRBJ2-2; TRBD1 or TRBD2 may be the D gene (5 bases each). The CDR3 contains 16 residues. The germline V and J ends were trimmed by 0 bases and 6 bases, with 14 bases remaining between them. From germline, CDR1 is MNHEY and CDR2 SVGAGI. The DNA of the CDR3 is TGTGCCAGCAGTTACTCTTTGGGATTGGGGGCCGGGGAGCTGTTTTTT. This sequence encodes CASSYSLGLGAGELFF.

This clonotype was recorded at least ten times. This CDR3 is CASSLAGQDNEKLFF. The CDR3 DNA follows: TGTGCCAGCAGCTTAGCGGGACAAGATAATGAAAAACTGTTTTTT. V is TRBV7-2 and J is TRBJ1-4, with a weak D call TRBD1 (6 bases). Germline V gene lookup returns CDR1 SGHTA and CDR2 FQGNSA. This CDR3 has 15 amino acids. The germline V and J ends were trimmed by 0 bases and 4 bases, with 9 bases remaining between them.

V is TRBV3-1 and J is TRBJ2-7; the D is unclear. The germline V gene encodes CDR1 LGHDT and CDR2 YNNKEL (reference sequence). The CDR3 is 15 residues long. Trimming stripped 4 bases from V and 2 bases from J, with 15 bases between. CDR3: CASSPVHNIAYEQYF. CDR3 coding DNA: TGTGCCAGCAGCCCGGTCCACAACATAGCCTACGAGCAGTACTTC.

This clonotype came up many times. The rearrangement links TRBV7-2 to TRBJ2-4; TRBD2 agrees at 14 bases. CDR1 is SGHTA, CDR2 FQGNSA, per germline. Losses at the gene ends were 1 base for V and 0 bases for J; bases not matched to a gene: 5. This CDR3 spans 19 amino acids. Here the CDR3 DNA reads TGTGCCAGCAGCTTAGATGGACTAGCGGGGGGCCTAGCCAAAAACATTCAGTACTTC. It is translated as CASSLDGLAGGLAKNIQYF. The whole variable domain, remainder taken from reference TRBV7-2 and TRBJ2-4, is GAGVSQSPSNKVTEKGKDVELRCDPISGHTALYWYRQSLGQGLEFLIYFQGNSAPDKSGLPSDRFSAERTGGSVSTLTIQRTQQEDSAVYLCASSLDGLAGGLAKNIQYFGAGTRLSVL.

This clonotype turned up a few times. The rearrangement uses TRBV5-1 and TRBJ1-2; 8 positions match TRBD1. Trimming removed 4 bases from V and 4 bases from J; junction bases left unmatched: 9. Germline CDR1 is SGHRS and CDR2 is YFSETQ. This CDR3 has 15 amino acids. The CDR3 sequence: CASSTQGARGYGYTF. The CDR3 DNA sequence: TGCGCCAGCAGCACCCAGGGGGCGCGGGGCTATGGCTACACCTTC. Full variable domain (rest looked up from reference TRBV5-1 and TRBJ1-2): KAGVTQTPRYLIKTRGQQVTLSCSPISGHRSVSWYQQTPGQGLQFLFEYFSETQRNKGNFPGRFSGRQFSNSRSEMNVSTLELGDSALYLCASSTQGARGYGYTFGSGTRLTVV.

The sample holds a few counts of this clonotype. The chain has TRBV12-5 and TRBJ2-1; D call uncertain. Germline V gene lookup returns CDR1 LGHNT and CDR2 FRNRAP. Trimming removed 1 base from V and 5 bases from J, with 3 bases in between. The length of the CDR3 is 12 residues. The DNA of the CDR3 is TGTGCTAGTGGTTTGGGGGACAATGAGCAGTTCTTC. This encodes CASGLGDNEQFF.

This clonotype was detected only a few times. DNA of the CDR3: TGTGCCAGCAGCCACTCGGGACAGGTCTACGAGCAGTACTTC. It codes for CASSHSGQVYEQYF. The chain links TRBV3-1 to TRBJ2-7; 8 bases match TRBD1. J lost 3 bases, V lost 3 bases, and 4 bases had no gene match. Germline V lookup: CDR1 LGHDT, CDR2 YNNKEL (reference sequence). The CDR3 consists of 14 residues.

The CDR3 is CASSSPLGSVDPFF. In DNA, the CDR3 is TGTGCCAGCAGCTCTCCTCTAGGGAGCGTCGATCCGTTCTTC. J is TRBJ2-1 and V is TRBV5-6; D might be TRBD2 (5 bases). The ends were cut back, 3 bases at V and 15 bases at J, with 22 bases in the middle. The CDR3 is made up of 14 amino acids. Germline CDR1 is SGHDT and CDR2 is YYEEEE.